This T cell receptor beta chain was retrieved from a study of OX40 agonist ivuxolimab in advanced cancers. Study-level background: The costimulatory receptor OX40 (CD134) was targeted by ivuxolimab, a fully human IgG2 agonistic monoclonal antibody. The monotherapy dose-escalation portion (N = 52 patients) of the phase I ivuxolimab trial is reported in the paper. Prior anti-PD-1, anti-PD-L1 or anti-CTLA-4 therapy was permitted, and checkpoint inhibitors had been received by roughly 40% of dose-escalation patients. Three dose-escalation patients achieved partial responses, one with hepatocellular carcinoma and two with cutaneous melanoma. Intravenous ivuxolimab was administered to patients every 2 weeks at six dose levels: 0.01, 0.1, 0.3, 1.5, 3 and 10 mg/kg. The point of sequencing TCRbeta in the periphery was to test whether ivuxolimab changed TCR sequence diversity and drove clonal T-cell expansion. Among the roughly 52 dose-escalation patients, approximately 20 had hepatocellular carcinoma, roughly 15 melanoma, 9 renal cell carcinoma and 9 head and neck cancer. The dose-escalation cohort was roughly 80% male with a mean age of about 60 years, ranging from roughly 23 to 90. General findings and caveats noted by the study authors: In partial responders in the 0.1-3.0 mg/kg groups, normalized peripheral clonal expansion was found to be among the lowest, especially among CD8+ T cells. Low levels of normalized T-cell clonal expansion were also seen in some nonresponding patients. At doses from 0.1 to 3.0 mg/kg, clonal expansion was seen in both CD4+ and CD8+ blood T cells between baseline and week 6. Which antigens the clonally expanded peripheral T cells were specific for was not determined. After ivuxolimab, CD8+ T cells had more expanded clones than CD4+ T cells on average.

To sequence the TCRbeta CDR3 region, genomic DNA was isolated from the sorted cells. The immunoSEQ Assay was used for sequencing of TCRbeta CDR3 regions. Imported from immuneACCESS, the table was reduced by TCRdb to in-frame sequences with V and J called. These copies leave out some clones; in studies compared against another copy, an unresolved V gene accounts for under half, and the cause of the remainder is not known. This sample lists about 95,000 clones; around 82% were detected once. Of the sample, 3% to 4% falls within the top ten clones. For this clone: It has no known antigen specificity. No clone much larger than this one lies a single base away; base qualities are absent.

The germline V gene sets CDR1 to MNHEY and CDR2 to SVGAGI. Relative to germline, V is 8 bases shorter and J is 2 bases shorter, with 7 bases between their ends. The CDR3 contains 11 residues, cysteine and phenylalanine counted. Solely the CDR3 DNA is kept, with 33 bases framed from the first base. Patients with autoimmune disease history or receiving systemic immunosuppression were excluded from the trial. Peripheral blood for TCR sequencing was collected from all dose cohorts at baseline, on cycle 4 day 1, and on cycle 7 day 1. Samples were obtained from an open-label, multicenter, first-in-human phase I dose-escalation trial of ivuxolimab. The trial enrolled adults with locally advanced or metastatic head and neck squamous cell, hepatocellular, melanoma or renal cell carcinoma. Before TCR sequencing, CD4+ and CD8+ T cells were separately sorted from peripheral blood.

The sequence was obtained from an adult with an advanced solid tumor such as melanoma, head and neck, liver or kidney cancer. The input for sequencing was CD4+ or CD8+ T cells sorted from blood, taken in a trial of the OX40 agonist ivuxolimab. The rearranged segments are TRBV6-5 and TRBJ2-7, with the D gene uncertain. The nucleotide sequence is TGTGCCAGCGGGAATACCTACGAGCAGTACTTC. This yields the protein CASGNTYEQYF.